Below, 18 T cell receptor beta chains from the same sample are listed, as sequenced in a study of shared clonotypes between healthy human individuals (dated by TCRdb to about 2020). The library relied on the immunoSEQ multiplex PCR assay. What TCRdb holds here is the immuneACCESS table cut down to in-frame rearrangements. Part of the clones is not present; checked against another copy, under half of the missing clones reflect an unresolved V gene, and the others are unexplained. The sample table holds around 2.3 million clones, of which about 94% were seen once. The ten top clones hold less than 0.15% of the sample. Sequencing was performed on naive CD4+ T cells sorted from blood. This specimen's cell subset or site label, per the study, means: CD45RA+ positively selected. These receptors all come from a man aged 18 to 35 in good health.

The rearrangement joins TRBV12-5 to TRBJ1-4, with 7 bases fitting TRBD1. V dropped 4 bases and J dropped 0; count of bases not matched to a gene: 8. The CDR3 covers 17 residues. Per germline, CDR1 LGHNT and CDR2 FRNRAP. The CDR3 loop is CASGSRTGLTTNEKLFF. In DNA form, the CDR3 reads TGTGCTAGTGGTTCGCGGACAGGCCTAACAACTAATGAAAAACTGTTTTTT.

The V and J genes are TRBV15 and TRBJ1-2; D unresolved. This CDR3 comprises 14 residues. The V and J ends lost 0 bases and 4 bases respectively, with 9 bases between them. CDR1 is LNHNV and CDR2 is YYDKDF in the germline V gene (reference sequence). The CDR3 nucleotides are TGTGCCACCAGCAGAGATACGGAAACCTATGGCTACACCTTC. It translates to CATSRDTETYGYTF.

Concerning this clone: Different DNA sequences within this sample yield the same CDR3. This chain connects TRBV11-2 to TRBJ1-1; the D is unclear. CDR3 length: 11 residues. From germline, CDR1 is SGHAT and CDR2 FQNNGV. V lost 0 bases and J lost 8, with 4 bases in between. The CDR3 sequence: CASSLDTEAFF. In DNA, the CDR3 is TGTGCCAGCAGCTTAGATACCGAAGCTTTCTTT.

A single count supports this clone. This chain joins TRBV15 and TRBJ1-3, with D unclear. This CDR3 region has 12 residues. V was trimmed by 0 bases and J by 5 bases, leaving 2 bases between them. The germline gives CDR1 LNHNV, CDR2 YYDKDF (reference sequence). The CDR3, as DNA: TGTGCCACCAGCAGAGATCGAAACACCATATATTTT. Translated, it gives CATSRDRNTIYF.

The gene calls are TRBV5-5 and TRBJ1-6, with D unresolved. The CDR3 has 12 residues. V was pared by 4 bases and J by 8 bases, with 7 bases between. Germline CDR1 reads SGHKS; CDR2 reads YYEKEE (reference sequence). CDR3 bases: TGTGCCAGCAGCCCCTGGGATTCACCCCTCCACTTT. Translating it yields CASSPWDSPLHF.

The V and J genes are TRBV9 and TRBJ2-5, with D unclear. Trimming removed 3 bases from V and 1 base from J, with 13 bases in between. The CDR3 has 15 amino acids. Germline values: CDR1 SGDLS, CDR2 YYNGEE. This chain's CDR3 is CASSGPSSFQETQYF. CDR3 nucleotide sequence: TGTGCCAGCAGCGGGCCCTCCTCGTTCCAAGAGACCCAGTACTTC.

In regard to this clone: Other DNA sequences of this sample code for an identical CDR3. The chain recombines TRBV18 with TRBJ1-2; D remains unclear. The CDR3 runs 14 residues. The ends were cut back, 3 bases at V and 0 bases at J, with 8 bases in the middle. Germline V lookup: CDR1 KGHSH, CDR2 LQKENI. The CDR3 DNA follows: TGTGCCAGCTCACCTACGGAAGCTAACTATGGCTACACCTTC. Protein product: CASSPTEANYGYTF.

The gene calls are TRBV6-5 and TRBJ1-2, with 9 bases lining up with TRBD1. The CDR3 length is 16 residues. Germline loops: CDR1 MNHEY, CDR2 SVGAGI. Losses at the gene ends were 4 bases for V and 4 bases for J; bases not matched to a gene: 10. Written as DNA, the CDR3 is TGTGCCAGCAGTTCACCTAGGGGACAGGGCACCTATGGCTACACCTTC. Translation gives CASSSPRGQGTYGYTF.

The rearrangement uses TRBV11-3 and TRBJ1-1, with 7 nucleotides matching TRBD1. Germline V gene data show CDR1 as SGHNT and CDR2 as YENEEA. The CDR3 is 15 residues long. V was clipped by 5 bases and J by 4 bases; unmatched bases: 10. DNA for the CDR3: TGTGCCAGCAGCCCCCCGACAGGGATAGTCACTGAAGCTTTCTTT. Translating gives CASSPPTGIVTEAFF.

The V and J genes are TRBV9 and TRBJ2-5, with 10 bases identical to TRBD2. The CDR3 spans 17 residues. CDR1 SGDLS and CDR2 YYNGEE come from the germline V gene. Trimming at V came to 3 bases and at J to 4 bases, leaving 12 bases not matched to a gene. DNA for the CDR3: TGTGCCAGCAGCGAGGGGCGGCTAGCGGGAGTCTCAGAGACCCAGTACTTC. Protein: CASSEGRLAGVSETQYF.

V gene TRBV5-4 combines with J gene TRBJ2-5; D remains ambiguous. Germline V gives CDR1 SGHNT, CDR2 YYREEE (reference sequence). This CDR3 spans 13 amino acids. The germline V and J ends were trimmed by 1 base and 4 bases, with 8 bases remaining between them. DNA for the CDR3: TGTGCCAGCAGCTTGCCAAGGTCAGAGACCCAGTACTTC. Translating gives CASSLPRSETQYF.

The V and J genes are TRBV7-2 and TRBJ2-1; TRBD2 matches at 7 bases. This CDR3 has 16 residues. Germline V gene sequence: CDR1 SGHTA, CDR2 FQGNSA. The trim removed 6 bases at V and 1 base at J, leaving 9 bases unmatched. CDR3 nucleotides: TGTGCCAGCAGTTGGAACGGGGACTATTCCTACAATGAGCAGTTCTTC. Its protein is CASSWNGDYSYNEQFF.

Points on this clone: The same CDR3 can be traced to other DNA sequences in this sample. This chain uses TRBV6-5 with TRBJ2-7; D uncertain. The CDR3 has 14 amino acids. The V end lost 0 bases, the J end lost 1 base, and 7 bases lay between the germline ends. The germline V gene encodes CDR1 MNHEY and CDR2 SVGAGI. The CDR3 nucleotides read TGTGCCAGCAGTTACTCGGGCGGATCCTACGAGCAGTACTTC. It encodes CASSYSGGSYEQYF.

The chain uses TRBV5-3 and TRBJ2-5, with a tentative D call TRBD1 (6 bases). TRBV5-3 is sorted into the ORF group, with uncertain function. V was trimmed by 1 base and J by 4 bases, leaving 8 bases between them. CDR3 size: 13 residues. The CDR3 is CARSLTGTETQYF. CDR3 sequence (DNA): TGTGCCAGAAGCTTGACAGGGACAGAGACCCAGTACTTC.

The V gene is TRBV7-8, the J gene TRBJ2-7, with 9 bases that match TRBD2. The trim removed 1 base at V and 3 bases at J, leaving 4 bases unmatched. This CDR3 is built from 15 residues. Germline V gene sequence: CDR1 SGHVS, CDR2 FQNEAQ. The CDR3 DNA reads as TGTGCCAGCAGCTTAGTGGTGACTAGCGGCTACGAGCAGTACTTC. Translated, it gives CASSLVVTSGYEQYF.

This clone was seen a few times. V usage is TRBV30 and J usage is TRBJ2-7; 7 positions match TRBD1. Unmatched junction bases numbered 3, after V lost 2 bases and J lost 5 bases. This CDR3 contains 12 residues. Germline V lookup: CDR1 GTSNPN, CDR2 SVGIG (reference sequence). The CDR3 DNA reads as TGTGCCTGGAGTCCGACAGGGAACGAGCAGTACTTC. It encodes CAWSPTGNEQYF.

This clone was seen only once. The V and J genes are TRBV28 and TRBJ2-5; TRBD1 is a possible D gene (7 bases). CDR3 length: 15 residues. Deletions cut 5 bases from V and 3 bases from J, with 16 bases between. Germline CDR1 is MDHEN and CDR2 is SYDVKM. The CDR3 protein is CASSTRQGLKETQYF. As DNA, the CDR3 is TGTGCCAGCAGTACTCGACAGGGACTGAAAGAGACCCAGTACTTC.

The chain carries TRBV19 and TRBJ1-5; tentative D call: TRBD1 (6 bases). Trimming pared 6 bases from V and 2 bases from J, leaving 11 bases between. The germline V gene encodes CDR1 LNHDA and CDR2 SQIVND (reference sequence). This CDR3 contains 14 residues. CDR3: CASSRGGRNQPQHF. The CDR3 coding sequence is TGTGCCAGTAGCCGGGGGGGGCGCAATCAGCCCCAGCATTTT.